This TCR beta chain emerged from a study of T cell responses to AZD1222 COVID-19 vaccine. Findings and caveats of the study: Among spike-specific TCRs, nearly half reportedly target unmutated variant regions. Vaccine-associated CD4 TCRs spanned spike, dominant at 160-218 and 743-854. Just a handful of AZD1222 recipients tested seropositive at baseline.

A word on this clone: Its antigen is undetermined. One end of the junction is discordant with germline, which a read error may explain.

CDR1 MNHNY and CDR2 SVGAGI come from the germline V gene (reference sequence). The CDR3 is 12 amino acids. Produced via immunoSEQ multiplex PCR; TCRdb's table is partial and in-frame only. In the table there are about 83,000 clones, 70% to 90% of which are singletons. This receptor was taken from an adult in good health. The V and J genes are TRBV6-6 and TRBJ1-1; TRBD1 might be the D (5 bases). Sample: peripheral blood, taken on day 0 of MenACWY control vaccination. CDR3 loop: CASSGGDPKQPF. Written as DNA, the CDR3 is TGTGCCAGCAGCGGGGGGGACCCGAAACAACCCTTT.